Listed below are T cell receptor beta chains from one sample, sequenced in a study of cytomegalovirus exposure and HLA in healthy donors. Assay used: immunoSEQ multiplex PCR; TCRdb lists only in-frame clones, some missing. The top ten clones hold 1.4% of a sample with roughly 120,000 clones, around 89% of them seen once. Sequencing was done on a sample of PBMCs. The origin of the receptors is a woman in her 30s in good health and CMV-seropositive. CDR3s include the opening cysteine and the closing phenylalanine or tryptophan. A D gene is named only where the DNA matches it firmly. A clone size is listed for some rows: how often the clone was seen (once, few, many), or a class if it is expanded.

j_call clone_size cdr3_length v_call d_call cdr3_aa cdr3_nt
TRBJ1-1 NA 14 TRBV7-3 NA CASSPRAGVTEAFF TGTGCCAGCAGCCCGAGGGCGGGGGTCACTGAAGCTTTCTTT
TRBJ2-7 NA 14 TRBV4-1 TRBD2 CASSPGLDSREQYF TGCGCCAGCAGCCCCGGACTAGATTCCCGCGAGCAGTACTTC
TRBJ1-3 NA 16 TRBV9 TRBD1 CASSEGDRISGNTIYF TGTGCCAGCAGCGAGGGGGACAGGATCTCTGGAAACACCATATATTTT
TRBJ2-1 once 15 TRBV7-3 TRBD2 CASSPLAGPYNEQFF TGTGCCAGCAGCCCGCTAGCGGGACCTTACAATGAGCAGTTCTTC
TRBJ2-1 NA 14 TRBV6-5 NA CASRRGVPGNEQFF TGTGCCAGCAGACGAGGAGTACCGGGAAATGAGCAGTTCTTC
TRBJ2-3 NA 14 TRBV29-1 TRBD2 CSVGGDYGTDTQYF TGCAGCGTGGGGGGGGACTACGGCACAGATACGCAGTATTTT
TRBJ1-1 NA 13 TRBV11-2 NA CASSRLGDTEAFF TGTGCCAGCAGCCGACTAGGGGACACTGAAGCTTTCTTT
TRBJ2-2 NA 17 TRBV7-2 TRBD1 CASSPAGTGGNAGELFF TGTGCCAGCAGCCCCGCCGGGACAGGGGGCAATGCCGGGGAGCTGTTTTTT
TRBJ2-7 NA 13 TRBV5-6 NA CASSQQGSGEQYF TGTGCCAGCAGCCAACAGGGTTCGGGCGAGCAGTACTTC
TRBJ1-6 few 12 TRBV2 NA CAGMGANSPLHF TGTGCCGGGATGGGGGCAAATTCACCCCTCCACTTT
TRBJ2-3 NA 13 TRBV9 NA CASSVAPADTQYF TGTGCCAGCAGCGTAGCTCCGGCAGATACGCAGTATTTT
TRBJ2-3 NA 14 TRBV4-1 NA CASSREWVTDTQYF TGCGCCAGCAGCCGGGAGTGGGTCACAGATACGCAGTATTTT
TRBJ2-7 once 14 TRBV7-2 NA CASSLAGGTHEQYF TGTGCCAGCAGCTTAGCAGGGGGTACCCACGAGCAGTACTTC
TRBJ2-1 NA 15 TRBV10-2 TRBD2 CASSRRLAGDSEQFF TGCGCCAGCAGTCGTCGACTAGCAGGAGACAGTGAGCAGTTCTTC
TRBJ1-3 NA 15 TRBV19 NA CASSDYRSSGNTIYF TGTGCCAGTAGTGACTATAGGAGCTCTGGAAACACCATATATTTT
TRBJ2-1 NA 18 TRBV7-9 TRBD2 CASKAGGGLAGIVDEQFF TGTGCCAGCAAGGCGGGAGGCGGACTAGCGGGAATCGTCGATGAGCAGTTCTTC
TRBJ1-3 NA 16 TRBV4-3 TRBD1 CASSQDLTGLGNTIYF TGCGCCAGCAGCCAAGATCTGACAGGGCTAGGAAACACCATATATTTT